The TCR beta chain under discussion was sequenced for a study of T cells in Graves' hyperthyroidism and ophthalmopathy (dated by TCRdb to about 2019). General notes on the study: Peripheral blood samples were taken at initial diagnosis, before any treatment was given. A discovery cohort of about a hundred patients, approximately 44 with Graves' ophthalmopathy and about 58 with stable Graves' hyperthyroidism, was used to find distinguishing TCR V-J signatures. The paper describes TCR Vbeta CDR3 sequencing of more than 120 peripheral blood samples, made up of fewer than 50 ophthalmopathy patients, over 70 hyperthyroidism patients and approximately 17 progressor patients. The roughly 99 discovery patients were divided at random into training and test sets in a 7:3 ratio. Following sampling, methimazole starting at 30 mg daily was given to hyperthyroidism patients, and high-dose intravenous methylprednisolone was given to ophthalmopathy patients. In about 6 Graves' hyperthyroidism patients, the study also compared T-cell repertoires from thyroid tissue with T-cell repertoires from blood. An independent validation cohort of 18 to 20 hyperthyroidism patients and roughly 16 patients who later progressed to ophthalmopathy tested prospective prediction of ophthalmopathy. The paper as a whole reports these results and caveats: No statistical method was used to set the sample size in advance, and investigators knew the group allocation. A 13 V-J signature model separated ophthalmopathy from stable hyperthyroidism, with around 88% sensitivity and 81.08% specificity in cross-validation and 80%/75% in testing. Blood samples also contained most of the expanded thyroid clonotypes (frequency above 0.001), which suggests that blood repertoires may reflect thyroid immune responses. In validation, the model predicted progression to ophthalmopathy with about 71% sensitivity and less than 80% specificity, a median of approximately 6.7 months before onset.

At the junction V is shortened by 5 bases and J by 6 bases; bases outside the gene matches: 7. From the cysteine through the phenylalanine, the CDR3 covers 15 amino acids. The sequence is cut down to CDR3 DNA, 45 bases in frame from base 1. According to the germline V gene, CDR1 reads SGHTA and CDR2 reads FQGNSA. In the ophthalmopathy patients, disease was moderately to severely active, with a Clinical Activity Score of 3 or more, a NOSPECS grade of 4 or more, and a duration of less than 3 months. Any patient with an uncontrolled infection, another autoimmune disease, pregnancy or lactation was excluded. Clinical symptoms, serum thyroxine and TRAb, thyroid ultrasound, and orbital computed tomography formed the basis for the diagnoses. PBMCs were separated from 10 ml of fresh peripheral blood using Ficoll-Paque density gradient centrifugation. Total RNA was extracted with Trizol reagent, and quality was checked on an Agilent 2100 Bioanalyzer.

For this clonotype: The antigen it recognizes is unknown. Base qualities are not at hand, and no much larger clone is one base apart.

Amplification of TCR beta CDR3 regions was carried out from RNA transcripts. The TCR CDR3 was subjected to a first round of RT-PCR using the HTBI primer set and the Qiagen OneStep RT-PCR kit. A second multiplex PCR round built the libraries, followed by size selection and purification. Sequencing of the libraries was done on an Illumina HiSeq2000 using paired-end 100 bp reads. On the study's bioinformatics: SOAPnuke was used to process the raw data, removing reads that contained adapters or uncalled bases, had a mean Phred below 15, or lacked an exact match to the constant primer or identifier. High-quality paired reads were merged with COPE v1.2.5, and unique nucleotide sequences were defined as clonotypes. MiTCR v1.1 was used to align clonotypes to the IMGT TRBV, TRBD and TRBJ reference segments. Analysis was restricted to V-J combinations with a frequency above 0.0001, which covered roughly 99% of repertoires. A TCS score was defined as the ratio between F50 (clonal expansion) and ExV (chaos), using BLOSUM62-based TCRdist between CDR3 peptides within each V-J. Welch's t-statistics and random forest reduced approximately 520 V-J features to fewer than 15, which were used in a naive Bayes classifier (R e1071). TCRdb applied fastp at Q25 and MiXCR to the public reads, then kept only in-frame beta chains. CDR3 protein duplicates are merged, each entry listing the most common genes and DNA. V and J calls and clone size were set by TCRdb, not the authors. The sample has fewer than 400,000 distinct CDR3 sequences on record, over 12% of them singletons. Around 28% of the sample is taken by the ten largest.

Sequenced: blood. The chain is made from TRBV7-2 and TRBJ2-1; 10 junctional bases match TRBD2. The receptor was isolated from a man aged 50 to 60 with Graves' ophthalmopathy. The sequence in DNA is TGTGCCAGCAGCATAACCGGGACTAGCGCCAATGAGCAGTTCTTC. Its translation is CASSITGTSANEQFF. With the portions outside the CDR3 filled from the reference TRBV7-2 and TRBJ2-1 genes, the complete variable region becomes GAGVSQSPSNKVTEKGKDVELRCDPISGHTALYWYRQSLGQGLEFLIYFQGNSAPDKSGLPSDRFSAERTGGSVSTLTIQRTQQEDSAVYLCASSITGTSANEQFFGPGTRLTVL.